In its sample, the clone carrying this TCR beta chain was seen a few times. Its antigen is as yet unknown. The data were taken from a study of response to subunit inactivated influenza vaccine. Notes on the study in general: That few new T cells are recruited by each seasonal influenza vaccination was the authors' suggestion.

This CDR3 is built from 14 residues. Germline CDR1 SGHTA, CDR2 FQGNSA. V was trimmed by 0 bases and J by 5 bases, leaving 10 bases between them. TCRdb analysed the RT-PCR reads with MiXCR anew, one entry per CDR3 protein. The repertoire holds about 830,000 distinct CDR3 sequences, roughly 18% seen once, with about a tenth in the top ten. The V gene is TRBV7-2, the J gene TRBJ2-5, with D perhaps TRBD2 (5 bases). Sequenced here: PBMCs from blood, sampled 4 to 6 days after vaccination. The receptor comes from a man aged 45-60 years who received an inactivated influenza vaccine. The CDR3 bases are TGTGCCAGCAGCTTAGCGAGGGTAGCGGAGACCCAGTACTTC. Protein sequence: CASSLARVAETQYF.